This TCR beta chain was sequenced for a study of blood T cell repertoires in COVID-19. Turning to the study itself: Nucleic acid was either cDNA or gDNA, and it came from T cells, B-cell-depleted T cells, or PBMCs.

This clone counts as medium-sized. Profiled with immunoSEQ multiplex PCR; TCRdb holds only in-frame clones, not every one. The sample includes approximately 86,000 clones, 80% of them seen just once. The TCR was taken from a woman in her seventies with acute or convalescent COVID-19. The sample was peripheral blood.

This CDR3 reads CASSQDPTSSNYNEQFF. In nucleotides, the CDR3 is TGTGCCAGCAGCCAAGATCCTACTAGCAGCAACTACAATGAGCAGTTCTTC. This rearrangement joins TRBV3-1 (or the pseudogene TRBV3-2) to TRBJ2-1; TRBD2 is a possible D gene (6 bases). The CDR3 is 17 residues long. The germline V and J ends were trimmed by 0 bases and 3 bases, with 15 bases remaining between them. Germline values: CDR1 LGHDT, CDR2 YNNKEL (reference sequence).